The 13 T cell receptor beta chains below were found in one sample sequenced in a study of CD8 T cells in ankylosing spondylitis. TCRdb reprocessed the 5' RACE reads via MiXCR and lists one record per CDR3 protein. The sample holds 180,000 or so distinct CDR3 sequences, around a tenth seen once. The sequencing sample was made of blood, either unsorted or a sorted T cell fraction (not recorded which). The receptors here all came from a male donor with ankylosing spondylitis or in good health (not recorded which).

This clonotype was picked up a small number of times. The CDR3 nucleotides are TGTGCCAGCAGTTACTCGGTATTAGCCCTCGATTACGAGCAGTACTTC. Its translation: CASSYSVLALDYEQYF. V and J are TRBV6-5 and TRBJ2-7; no firm D call. Between the trimmed V and J ends, which lost 0 bases and 4 bases, there was a span of 16 bases. Germline V gives CDR1 MNHEY, CDR2 SVGAGI. The CDR3 length is 16 residues.

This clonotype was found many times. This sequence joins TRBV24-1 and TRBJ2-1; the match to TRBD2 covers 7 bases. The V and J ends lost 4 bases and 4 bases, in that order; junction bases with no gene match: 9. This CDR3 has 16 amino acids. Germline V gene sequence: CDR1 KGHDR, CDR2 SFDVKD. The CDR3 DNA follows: TGTGCCACCAGTGACCCTAGCACCGGGGGGTACAATGAGCAGTTCTTC. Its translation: CATSDPSTGGYNEQFF.

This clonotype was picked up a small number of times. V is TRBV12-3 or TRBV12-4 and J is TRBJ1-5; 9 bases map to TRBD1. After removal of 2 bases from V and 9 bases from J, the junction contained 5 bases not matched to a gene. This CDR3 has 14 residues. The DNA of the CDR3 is TGTGCCAGCAGTTTATACAGGGGGCAGGGGCCCCAGCATTTT. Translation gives CASSLYRGQGPQHF.

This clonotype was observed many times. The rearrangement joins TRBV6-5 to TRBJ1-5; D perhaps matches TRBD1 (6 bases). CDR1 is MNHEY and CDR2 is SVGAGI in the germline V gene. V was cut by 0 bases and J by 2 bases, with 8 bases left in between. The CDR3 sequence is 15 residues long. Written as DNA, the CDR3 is TGTGCCAGCAGTTACTCGGGGGCAGGCAATCAGCCCCAGCATTTT. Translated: CASSYSGAGNQPQHF.

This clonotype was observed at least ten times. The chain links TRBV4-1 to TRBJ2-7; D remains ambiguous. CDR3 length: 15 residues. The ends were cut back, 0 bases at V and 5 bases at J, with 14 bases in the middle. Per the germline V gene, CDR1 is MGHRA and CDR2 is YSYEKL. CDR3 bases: TGCGCCAGCAGCCAAGATCGTCGCGTACCGGACGAGCAGTACTTC. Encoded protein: CASSQDRRVPDEQYF.

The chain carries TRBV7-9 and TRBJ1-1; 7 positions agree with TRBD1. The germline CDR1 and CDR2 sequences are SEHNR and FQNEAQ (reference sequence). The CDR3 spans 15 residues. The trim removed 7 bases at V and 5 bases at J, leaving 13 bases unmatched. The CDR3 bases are TGTGCCAGCACCCCTCTTACAGGGGCGGGGACTGAAGCTTTCTTT. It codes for CASTPLTGAGTEAFF.

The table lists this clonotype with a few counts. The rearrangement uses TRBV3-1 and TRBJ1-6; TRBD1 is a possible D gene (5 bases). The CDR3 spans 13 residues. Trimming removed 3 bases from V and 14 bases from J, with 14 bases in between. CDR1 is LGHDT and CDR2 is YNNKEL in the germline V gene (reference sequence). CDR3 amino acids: CASSQGWDRALHF. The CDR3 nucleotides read TGTGCCAGCAGCCAGGGATGGGACCGGGCCCTCCACTTT.

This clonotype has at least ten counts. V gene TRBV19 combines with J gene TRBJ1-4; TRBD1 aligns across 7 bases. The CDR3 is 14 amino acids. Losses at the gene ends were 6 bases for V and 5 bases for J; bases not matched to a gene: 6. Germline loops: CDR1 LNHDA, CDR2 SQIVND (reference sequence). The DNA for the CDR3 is TGTGCCAGTAGAGCGGGACAGAACAATGAAAAACTGTTTTTT. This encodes CASRAGQNNEKLFF.

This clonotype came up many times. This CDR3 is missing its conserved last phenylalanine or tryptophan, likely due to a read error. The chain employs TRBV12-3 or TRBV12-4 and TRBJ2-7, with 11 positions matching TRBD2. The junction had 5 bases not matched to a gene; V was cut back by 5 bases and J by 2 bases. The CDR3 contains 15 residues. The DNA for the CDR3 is TGTGCCAGCAGTGTTACTAGCGGGAGCGCCTACGAGCAGTACTCC. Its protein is CASSVTSGSAYEQYS.

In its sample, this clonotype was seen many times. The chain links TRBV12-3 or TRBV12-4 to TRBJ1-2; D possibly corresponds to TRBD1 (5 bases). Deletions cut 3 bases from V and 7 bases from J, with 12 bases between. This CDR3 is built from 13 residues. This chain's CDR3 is CASSLGPVTGYTF. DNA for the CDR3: TGTGCCAGCAGTTTGGGACCTGTCACTGGCTACACCTTC.

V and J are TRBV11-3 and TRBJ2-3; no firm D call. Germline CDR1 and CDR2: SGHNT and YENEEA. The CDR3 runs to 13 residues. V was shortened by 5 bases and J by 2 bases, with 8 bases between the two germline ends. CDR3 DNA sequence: TGTGCCAGCAGCACCATTAACACAGATACGCAGTATTTT. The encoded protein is CASSTINTDTQYF.

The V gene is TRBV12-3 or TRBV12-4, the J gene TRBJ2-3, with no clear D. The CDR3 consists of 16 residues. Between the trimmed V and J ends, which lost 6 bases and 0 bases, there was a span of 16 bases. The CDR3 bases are TGTGCCAGCAGCTGGCAGACTCCAACTAGCACAGATACGCAGTATTTT. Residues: CASSWQTPTSTDTQYF.

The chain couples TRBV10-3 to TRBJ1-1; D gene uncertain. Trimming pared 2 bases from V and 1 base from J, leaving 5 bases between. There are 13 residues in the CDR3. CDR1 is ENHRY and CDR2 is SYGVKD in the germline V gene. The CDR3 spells CAISEGKNTEAFF. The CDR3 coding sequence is TGTGCCATCAGTGAGGGCAAGAACACTGAAGCTTTCTTT.